What follows is one T cell receptor beta chain and its context. Its antigen remains unidentified. These data come from a study of blood T cells in healthy people across ages. Whole-study results and caveats: A strong correlation was found between TCR beta diversity and the percentage of naive T cells. Whereas aged donors had fewer naive CD4+ cells, long-lived donors had more of them and higher diversity.

The junction had 8 bases not matched to a gene; V was cut back by 3 bases and J by 3 bases. CDR3 length: 17 amino acids. Looked up from germline, CDR1 is SGHRS and CDR2 is YFSETQ. Then a second PCR, running about 6 to 11 cycles, was carried out with a sample-barcoded 5' primer and a J-beta primer mix. TCRdb re-called the 5' RACE reads through MiXCR, storing one row per CDR3 protein. The data contain hundreds of thousands of distinct CDR3 sequences, approximately 65% of them seen just once; the ten biggest clones take up 25% to 30%. The chain combines TRBV5-1 with TRBJ2-3; 12 positions agree with TRBD2. The sequencing input was blood. The source is a man aged 25-40 years in good health. The CDR3 coding sequence is TGCGCCAGCAGCTCGATAGCTAGCGGGGGGGCAACAGATACGCAGTATTTT. Protein sequence: CASSSIASGGATDTQYF.